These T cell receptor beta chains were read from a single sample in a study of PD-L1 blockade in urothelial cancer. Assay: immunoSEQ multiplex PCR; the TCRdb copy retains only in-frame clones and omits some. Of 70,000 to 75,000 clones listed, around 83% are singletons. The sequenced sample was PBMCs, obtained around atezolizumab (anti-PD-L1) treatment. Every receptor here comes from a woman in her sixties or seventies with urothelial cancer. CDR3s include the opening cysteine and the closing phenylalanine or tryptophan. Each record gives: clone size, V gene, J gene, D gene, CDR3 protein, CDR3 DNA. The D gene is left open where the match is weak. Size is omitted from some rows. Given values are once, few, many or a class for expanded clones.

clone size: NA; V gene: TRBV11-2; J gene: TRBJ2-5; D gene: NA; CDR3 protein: CASSLGLDARETQYF; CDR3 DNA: TGTGCCAGCAGCTTAGGTCTTGACGCCAGGGAGACCCAGTACTTC
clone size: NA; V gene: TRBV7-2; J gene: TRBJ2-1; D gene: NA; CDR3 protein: CASSLGSYNEQFF; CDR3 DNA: TGTGCCAGCAGCTTAGGGAGCTACAATGAGCAGTTCTTC
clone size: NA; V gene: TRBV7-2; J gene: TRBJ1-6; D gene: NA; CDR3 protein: CASSAPWAGALYSPLHF; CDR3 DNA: TGTGCCAGCAGCGCTCCCTGGGCAGGGGCTCTTTATTCACCCCTCCACTTT
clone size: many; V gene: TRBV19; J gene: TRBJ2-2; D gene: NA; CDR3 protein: CASTPDYYTGELFF; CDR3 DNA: TGTGCCAGTACCCCGGACTATTACACCGGGGAGCTGTTTTTT
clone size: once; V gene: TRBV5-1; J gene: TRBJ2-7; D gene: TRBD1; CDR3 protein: CASMTGTGGFYEQYF; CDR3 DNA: TGCGCCAGCATGACCGGGACAGGGGGCTTCTACGAGCAGTACTTC
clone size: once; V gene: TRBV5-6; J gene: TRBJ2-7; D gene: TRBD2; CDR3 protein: CASGGSGRASGEQYF; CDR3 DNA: TGTGCCAGCGGGGGTAGCGGGAGGGCCTCCGGGGAGCAGTACTTC
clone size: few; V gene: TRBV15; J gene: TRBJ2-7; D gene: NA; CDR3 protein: CATSPGGTFSYEQYF; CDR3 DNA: TGTGCCACCAGCCCCGGGGGAACTTTTTCCTACGAGCAGTACTTC
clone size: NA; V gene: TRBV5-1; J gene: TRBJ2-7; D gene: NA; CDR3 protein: CASSPLGPGEQYF; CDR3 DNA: TGCGCCAGCAGCCCTCTAGGGCCGGGGGAGCAGTACTTC
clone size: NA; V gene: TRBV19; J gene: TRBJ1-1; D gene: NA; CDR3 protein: CASSIDVSQRRAFF; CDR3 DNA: TGTGCCAGTAGTATAGATGTCTCCCAGCGACGGGCTTTCTTT
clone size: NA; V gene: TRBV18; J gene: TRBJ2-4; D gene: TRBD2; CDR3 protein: CASSPLAGVAKNIQYF; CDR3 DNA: TGTGCCAGCTCACCACTAGCGGGAGTAGCCAAAAACATTCAGTACTTC
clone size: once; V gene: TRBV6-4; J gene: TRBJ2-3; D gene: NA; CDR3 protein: CASTRDTFTDTQYF; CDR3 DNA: TGTGCCAGCACCCGGGACACCTTCACAGATACGCAGTATTTT
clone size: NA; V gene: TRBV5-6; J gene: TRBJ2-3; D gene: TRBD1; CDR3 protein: CASSLGEGAQNTDTQYF; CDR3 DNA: TGTGCCAGCAGCTTGGGTGAGGGGGCCCAAAACACAGATACGCAGTATTTT
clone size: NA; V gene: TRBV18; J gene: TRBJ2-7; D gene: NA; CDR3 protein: CASSQGYNYEQYF; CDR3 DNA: TGTGCCAGCTCGCAGGGATACAACTACGAGCAGTACTTC
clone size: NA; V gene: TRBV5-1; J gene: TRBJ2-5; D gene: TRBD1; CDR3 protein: CASSLGQGKETQYF; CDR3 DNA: TGCGCCAGCAGCCTCGGACAGGGAAAGGAGACCCAGTACTTC
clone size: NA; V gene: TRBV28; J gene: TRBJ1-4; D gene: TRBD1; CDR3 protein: CASSSGTAFREKLFF; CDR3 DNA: TGTGCCAGCAGTTCCGGGACAGCGTTCCGTGAAAAACTGTTTTTT
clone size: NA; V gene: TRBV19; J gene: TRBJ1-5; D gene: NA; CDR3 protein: CASSIIRSGAKDQPQHF; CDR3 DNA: TGTGCCAGTAGTATCATCCGATCAGGGGCCAAAGATCAGCCCCAGCATTTT
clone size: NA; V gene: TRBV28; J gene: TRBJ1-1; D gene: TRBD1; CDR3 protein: CASSLDRLEAFF; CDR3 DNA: TGTGCCAGCAGCTTGGACAGGCTAGAAGCTTTCTTT
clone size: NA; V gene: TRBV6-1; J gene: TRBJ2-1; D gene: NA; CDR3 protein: CASSEVPGPSPSGQFF; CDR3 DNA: TGTGCCAGCAGTGAAGTGCCAGGGCCCTCCCCCAGTGGGCAGTTCTTC
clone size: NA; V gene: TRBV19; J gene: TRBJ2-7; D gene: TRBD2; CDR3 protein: CASSTRTSGALSYEQYF; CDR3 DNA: TGTGCCAGTAGTACCAGGACTAGCGGAGCCCTCTCCTACGAGCAGTACTTC
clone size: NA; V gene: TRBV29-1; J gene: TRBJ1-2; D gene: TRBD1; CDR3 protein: CSAQGAGGYTF; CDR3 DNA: TGCAGCGCACAGGGGGCAGGTGGCTACACCTTC
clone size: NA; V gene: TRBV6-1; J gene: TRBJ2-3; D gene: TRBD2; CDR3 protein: CASTDSGGGSTDTQYF; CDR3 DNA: TGTGCCAGCACTGATAGCGGGGGGGGGAGCACAGATACGCAGTATTTT
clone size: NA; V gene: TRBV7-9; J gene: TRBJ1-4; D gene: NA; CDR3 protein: CASSFGQGMEKLFF; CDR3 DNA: TGTGCCAGCAGCTTCGGGCAGGGGATGGAAAAACTGTTTTTT
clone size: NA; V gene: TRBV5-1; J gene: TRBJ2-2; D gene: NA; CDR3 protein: CASSLDWGLVGELFF; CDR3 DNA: TGCGCCAGCAGCTTGGATTGGGGGCTGGTCGGGGAGCTGTTTTTT
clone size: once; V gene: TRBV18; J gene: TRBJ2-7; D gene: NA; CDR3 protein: CASSRDYGRYEQYF; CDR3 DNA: TGTGCCAGCTCACGTGACTACGGGCGCTACGAGCAGTACTTC
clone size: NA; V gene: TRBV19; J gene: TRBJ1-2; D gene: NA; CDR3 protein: CASSPVEVFSYGYTF; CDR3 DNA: TGTGCCAGTAGCCCGGTCGAGGTTTTCAGCTATGGCTACACCTTC
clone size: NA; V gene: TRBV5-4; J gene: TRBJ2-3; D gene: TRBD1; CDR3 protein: CASSAGTGYTDTQYF; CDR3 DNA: TGTGCCAGCAGCGCCGGGACAGGGTATACAGATACGCAGTATTTT